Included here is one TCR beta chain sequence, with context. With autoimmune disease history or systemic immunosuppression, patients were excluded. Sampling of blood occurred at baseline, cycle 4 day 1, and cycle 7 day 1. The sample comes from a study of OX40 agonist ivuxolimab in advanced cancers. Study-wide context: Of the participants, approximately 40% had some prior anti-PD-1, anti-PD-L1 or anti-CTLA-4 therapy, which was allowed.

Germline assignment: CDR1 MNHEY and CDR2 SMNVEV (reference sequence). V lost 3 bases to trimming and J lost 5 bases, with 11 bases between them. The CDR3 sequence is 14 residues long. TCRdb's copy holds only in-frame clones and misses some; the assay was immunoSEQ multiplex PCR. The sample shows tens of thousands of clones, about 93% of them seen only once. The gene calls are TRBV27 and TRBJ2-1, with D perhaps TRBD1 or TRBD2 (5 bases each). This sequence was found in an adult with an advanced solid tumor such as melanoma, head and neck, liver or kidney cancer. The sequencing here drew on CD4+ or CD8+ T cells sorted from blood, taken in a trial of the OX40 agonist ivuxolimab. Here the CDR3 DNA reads TGTGCCAGCAGTTTCACGGGACCGCACAATGAGCAGTTCTTC. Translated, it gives CASSFTGPHNEQFF.